Below, 18 T cell receptor beta chains from the same sample are listed, as sequenced in a study of T-cell reconstitution after alpha-beta-depleted transplantation in children. Unique molecular identifiers were incorporated during preparation of the TCRbeta library. TCRdb processed the PCR reads anew with MiXCR; each CDR3 protein has one entry. The sample holds 900,000 or so distinct CDR3 sequences; approximately 15% are singletons and the top ten take 5%. Sequences were derived from PBMCs, mostly from graft donor cells, sampled 360 days after TCRalphabeta/CD19-depleted stem cell transplant. The receptor source for this set is a male patient under 18 who had a stem cell transplant for acute lymphoblastic leukemia, so the T cells may come from the graft donor.

The rearrangement links TRBV5-4 to TRBJ2-1; no clear D gene. Per the germline V gene, CDR1 is SGHNT and CDR2 is YYREEE (reference sequence). This CDR3 has 11 residues. V was shortened by 1 base and J by 9 bases, with 5 bases between the two germline ends. DNA of the CDR3: TGTGCCAGCAGCTTGACAGCTGAGCAGTTCTTC. Its translation is CASSLTAEQFF.

This clonotype was detected many times. The gene calls are TRBV5-1 and TRBJ2-7, with 9 bases aligning to TRBD1. The CDR3 runs to 13 residues. V lost 0 bases to trimming and J lost 6 bases; unmatched junction nucleotides: 1. Germline values: CDR1 SGHRS, CDR2 YFSETQ. In nucleotides, the CDR3 is TGCGCCAGCAGCTTGGACAGGGGGCTCGAGCAGTACTTC. Translating it yields CASSLDRGLEQYF.

V and J are TRBV12-5 and TRBJ2-7, with D perhaps matching TRBD2 (7 bases). V shed 7 bases and J shed 2 bases, with 18 bases lying between them. Germline V lookup: CDR1 LGHNT, CDR2 FRNRAP. This CDR3 contains 15 residues. CDR3 nucleotide sequence: TGTGCTAGTGACTTGGAGGGGGGGGACCCCTACGAGCAGTACTTC. Translating gives CASDLEGGDPYEQYF.

This clonotype has more than one count but fewer than ten. CDR3 sequence: CASRDLAGAVGELFF. CDR3 coding DNA: TGTGCCAGCAGGGATCTAGCGGGAGCGGTCGGGGAGCTGTTTTTT. The V call is TRBV2, the J call TRBJ2-2; TRBD2 matches at 10 bases. The V gene's germline CDR1 is SNHLY and CDR2 FYNNEI. Losses at the gene ends were 6 bases for V and 7 bases for J; bases not matched to a gene: 8. The CDR3 extends over 15 amino acids.

The rearrangement uses TRBV12-3 or TRBV12-4 and TRBJ2-1, with 7 bases matching TRBD1. The CDR3 sequence is 15 residues long. V lost 6 bases and J lost 4; bases outside the gene matches: 9. CDR3 loop: CASRHRDSLYNEQFF. CDR3 nucleotides: TGTGCCAGCAGGCACCGGGACAGCCTTTACAATGAGCAGTTCTTC.

This clonotype occurred a few times. The chain links TRBV11-3 to TRBJ2-3, with TRBD1 matching over 8 bases. This CDR3 contains 13 residues. J gave up 9 bases and V 5 bases, and 7 bases lay outside the gene matches. Per the germline V gene, CDR1 is SGHNT and CDR2 is YENEEA. CDR3 nucleotide sequence: TGTGCCAGCAGCCCAGGGGGCAACCCAACGCAGTATTTT. Translated: CASSPGGNPTQYF.

The chain links TRBV13 to TRBJ2-3; no definite D call. The V end lost 4 bases, the J end lost 2 bases, and 13 bases lay between the germline ends. Germline V gene lookup returns CDR1 PRHDT and CDR2 FYEKMQ (reference sequence). The CDR3 is 15 amino acids. The CDR3 DNA reads TGTGCCAGCAGCTCCAGTCCGGTGCCCACAGATACGCAGTATTTT. It translates to CASSSSPVPTDTQYF.

This clonotype was picked up a small number of times. The chain links TRBV14 to TRBJ2-7; a possible D gene is TRBD2 (5 bases). The CDR3 has 13 amino acids. V lost 11 bases and J lost 5, with 19 bases in between. The germline V gene has CDR1 SGHDN and CDR2 FVKESK. CDR3 nucleotide sequence: TGTGCCGCGCGAGGGCCTATGACCCACGAGCAGTACTTC. Residues: CAARGPMTHEQYF.

The CDR3 region has the DNA TGTGCCAGCAGGGAGGGACTAGCGAGATACAATGAGCAGTTCTTC. The encoded protein is CASREGLARYNEQFF. The chain employs TRBV12-3 or TRBV12-4 and TRBJ2-1; 10 bases match TRBD2. The CDR3 totals 15 residues. V gave up 6 bases and J gave up 4 bases; unmatched junction bases: 6.

The sample holds one count of this clonotype. The genes are TRBV12-3 or TRBV12-4 and TRBJ2-2; TRBD2 agrees at 15 bases. CDR3 length: 20 amino acids. V shed 7 bases and J 0 bases; nucleotides not matched to a gene: 12. The CDR3: CASIPNLGLAGGTNTGELFF. The CDR3 nucleotides are TGTGCCAGCATCCCCAATCTGGGACTAGCGGGAGGCACGAACACCGGGGAGCTGTTTTTT.

This clonotype has just a few counts. The chain employs TRBV28 and TRBJ2-4; 7 bases fit TRBD1. The junction had 6 bases not matched to a gene; V was cut back by 4 bases and J by 6 bases. The CDR3 totals 14 residues. Germline CDR1 reads MDHEN; CDR2 reads SYDVKM. CDR3 sequence: CASSSHGTVNIQYF. DNA of the CDR3: TGTGCCAGCAGTTCCCATGGGACAGTAAACATTCAGTACTTC. Combining the CDR3 with reference TRBV28 and TRBJ2-4 gives the whole variable domain DVKVTQSSRYLVKRTGEKVFLECVQDMDHENMFWYRQDPGLGLRLIYFSYDVKMKEKGDIPEGYSVSREKKERFSLILESASTNQTSMYLCASSSHGTVNIQYFGAGTRLSVL.

This chain links TRBV6-1 with TRBJ2-1, with TRBD2 as a possible D gene (5 bases). Germline loops: CDR1 MNHNS, CDR2 SASEGT. The CDR3 sequence is 13 residues long. Deletions cut 7 bases from V and 6 bases from J, with 13 bases between. This chain's CDR3 is CASTPLVSNEQFF. CDR3 nucleotide sequence: TGTGCCAGCACCCCACTAGTATCCAATGAGCAGTTCTTC.

This clonotype has a handful of counts. The chain combines TRBV2 with TRBJ2-7, with D perhaps assigned TRBD1 or TRBD2 (5 bases each). V was trimmed by 6 bases and J by 0 bases, leaving 12 bases between them. The germline CDR1 and CDR2 sequences are SNHLY and FYNNEI. The CDR3 consists of 14 residues. In DNA, the CDR3 is TGTGCCAGCAGACCTCGAGGGGACTCCTACGAGCAGTACTTC. Protein product: CASRPRGDSYEQYF.

This clonotype has only a few counts. This sequence joins TRBV5-1 and TRBJ2-5; tentative D call: TRBD2 (5 bases). Germline V CDR1 and CDR2: SGHRS, YFSETQ. There are 15 residues in the CDR3. Trimming took 0 bases from V and 1 from J, leaving 10 bases between them. As DNA, the CDR3 is TGCGCCAGCAGCTTGGATAGAGGGTCCCAAGAGACCCAGTACTTC. Its translation: CASSLDRGSQETQYF.

This clonotype was seen ten or more times. The chain uses TRBV7-3 and TRBJ1-5; a weak D match, TRBD1 (6 bases). This CDR3 comprises 15 residues. Looked up from germline, CDR1 is SGHTA and CDR2 is FQGTGA. The V end lost 2 bases, the J end lost 2 bases, and 10 bases lay between the germline ends. CDR3 protein: CASSLDRKGNQPQHF. The CDR3 nucleotides are TGTGCCAGCAGCTTAGACAGGAAGGGCAATCAGCCCCAGCATTTT.

This clonotype was detected only a few times. V is TRBV28 and J is TRBJ2-6, with a tentative D call TRBD1 (5 bases). CDR1 is MDHEN and CDR2 is SYDVKM in the germline V gene. There are 17 residues in the CDR3. Trimming cost V 3 bases and J 4 bases, with 16 bases left between them. CDR3 amino acids: CASSFYRPRGGANVLTF. The DNA of the CDR3 is TGTGCCAGCAGTTTCTACAGGCCCCGAGGAGGGGCCAACGTCCTGACTTTC.

This clonotype turned up a few times. The chain is built from TRBV7-8 and TRBJ2-2; 14 positions match TRBD2. Germline V lookup: CDR1 SGHVS, CDR2 FQNEAQ. The ends lost 5 bases at V and 0 bases at J; junction bases unmatched: 5. The CDR3 extends over 18 amino acids. The CDR3 spells CASSRTSGRSANTGELFF. In DNA, the CDR3 is TGTGCCAGCAGCAGGACTAGCGGGAGGTCCGCGAACACCGGGGAGCTGTTTTTT.

The V and J genes are TRBV11-3 and TRBJ2-2, with 8 bases that match TRBD1. CDR3 length: 16 amino acids. Germline V gene data show CDR1 as SGHNT and CDR2 as YENEEA. Trimming cost V 4 bases and J 1 base; bases outside gene matches: 5. Here the CDR3 DNA reads TGTGCCAGCAGCTCGCCGGGACAGGAGAACACCGGGGAGCTGTTTTTT. Its translation is CASSSPGQENTGELFF.